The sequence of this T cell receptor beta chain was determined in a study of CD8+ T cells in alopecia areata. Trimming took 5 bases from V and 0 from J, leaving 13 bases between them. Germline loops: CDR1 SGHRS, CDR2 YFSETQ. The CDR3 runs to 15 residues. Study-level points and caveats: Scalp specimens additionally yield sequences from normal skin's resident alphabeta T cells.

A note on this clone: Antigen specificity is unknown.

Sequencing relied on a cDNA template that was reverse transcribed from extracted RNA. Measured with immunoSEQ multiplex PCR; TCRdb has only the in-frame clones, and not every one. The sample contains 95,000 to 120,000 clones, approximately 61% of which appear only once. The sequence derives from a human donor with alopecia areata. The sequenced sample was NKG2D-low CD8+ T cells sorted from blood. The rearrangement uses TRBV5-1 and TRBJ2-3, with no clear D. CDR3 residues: CASRGILSSTDTQYF. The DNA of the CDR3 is TGCGCCAGCAGAGGAATTCTTTCTAGCACAGATACGCAGTATTTT.